One and the same sample provided the 27 T cell receptor beta chains below, sequenced in a study of T cell responses to AZD1222 COVID-19 vaccine. Measured with immunoSEQ multiplex PCR; TCRdb has only the in-frame clones, and not every one. In the table there are 80,000 to 100,000 clones, around 89% of which are singletons. Sequencing was performed on peripheral blood, taken 28 days after the second AZD1222 dose. The origin of the receptors is an adult who received the AZD1222 COVID-19 vaccine.

As for this clone: Sequence at one end of the junction differs from germline and may be a read error. V and J are TRBV2 and TRBJ2-7; no reliable D call. The CDR3 contains 11 residues. Germline CDR1 reads SNHLY; CDR2 reads FYNNEI. Written as DNA, the CDR3 is TGTGCTAGCAGCCCGCTGATCGAGCAGTACTTC. Amino acid sequence: CASSPLIEQYF.

The rearrangement joins TRBV30 to TRBJ2-1, with TRBD2 matching 12 bases. This CDR3 contains 15 residues. Germline lookup yields CDR1 GTSNPN and CDR2 SVGIG (reference sequence). V lost 4 bases, J lost 7 bases, and 8 bases stayed unmatched. CDR3 sequence (DNA): TGTGCCTGGACCAGGACTAGCGGGAACTATAATGAGCAGTTCTTC. Translating it yields CAWTRTSGNYNEQFF.

The chain joins TRBV9 to TRBJ1-3; D gene ambiguous. The CDR3 is made up of 17 amino acids. With 4 bases removed from V and 0 bases from J, the gap between germline ends came to 17 bases. Germline loops: CDR1 SGDLS, CDR2 YYNGEE. The CDR3 DNA follows: TGTGCCAGCAGCCCGAGGCGGATTGGTGACTCTGGAAACACCATATATTTT. This codes for CASSPRRIGDSGNTIYF.

This chain links TRBV2 with TRBJ1-5, with D unresolved. The ends were cut back, 6 bases at V and 3 bases at J, with 9 bases in the middle. Germline CDR1 reads SNHLY; CDR2 reads FYNNEI. This CDR3 has 13 amino acids. As DNA, the CDR3 is TGTGCCAGCAGCGAGAGGGCCAATCAGCCCCAGCATTTT. It translates to CASSERANQPQHF.

The rearrangement links TRBV20-1 to TRBJ1-1, with no clear D. This CDR3 region has 14 residues. Trimming removed 4 bases from V and 1 base from J, with 13 bases in between. The V gene's germline CDR1 is DFQATT and CDR2 SNEGSKA (reference sequence). CDR3 residues: CSANEKTANTEAFF. CDR3 nucleotide sequence: TGCAGTGCTAATGAAAAAACAGCGAACACTGAAGCTTTCTTT.

The chain combines TRBV19 with TRBJ1-2, with 8 positions matching TRBD1. The CDR3 extends over 14 amino acids. V lost 3 bases and J lost 8; bases outside the gene matches: 8. The germline V gene encodes CDR1 LNHDA and CDR2 SQIVND (reference sequence). In DNA, the CDR3 is TGTGCCAGTAGTATCGGGGACAGGTGGCGGGGCTACACCTTC. Encoded protein: CASSIGDRWRGYTF.

The rearrangement links TRBV20-1 to TRBJ2-3; the D is unclear. There are 11 residues in the CDR3. Germline V gene lookup returns CDR1 DFQATT and CDR2 SNEGSKA (reference sequence). V lost 1 base and J lost 4, with 3 bases in between. CDR3 protein: CSARVADTQYF. CDR3 bases: TGCAGTGCTAGAGTGGCAGATACGCAGTATTTT.

This chain joins TRBV20-1 and TRBJ1-2; D gene uncertain. CDR1 and CDR2 from the germline V gene are DFQATT and SNEGSKA (reference sequence). There are 11 residues in the CDR3. Between the trimmed V and J ends, which lost 1 base and 5 bases, there was a span of 5 bases. The CDR3 DNA follows: TGCAGTGCTAGAGGAGTATATGGCTACACCTTC. Protein sequence: CSARGVYGYTF.

The chain couples TRBV4-2 to TRBJ2-2, with D hard to call. CDR1 is LGHNA, CDR2 YNFKEQ, per germline. Trimming pared 1 base from V and 7 bases from J, leaving 1 base between. CDR3 length equals 11 residues. This CDR3 reads CASSQVGELFF. In nucleotides, the CDR3 is TGTGCCAGCAGCCAAGTCGGGGAGCTGTTTTTT.

This chain connects TRBV11-2 to TRBJ2-3, with D hard to call. Looked up from germline, CDR1 is SGHAT and CDR2 is FQNNGV. The CDR3 is 15 residues long. V was clipped by 5 bases and J by 2 bases, with 14 bases between them. CDR3 loop: CASSLRPLDTDTQYF. CDR3 sequence (DNA): TGTGCCAGCAGCCTCCGGCCCCTCGACACAGATACGCAGTATTTT.

The V call is TRBV6-1, the J call TRBJ1-2; possible D gene TRBD1, 5 bases. V lost 1 base and J lost 2, with 11 bases in between. This CDR3 contains 15 residues. The germline V gene has CDR1 MNHNS and CDR2 SASEGT. In DNA form, the CDR3 reads TGTGCCAGCAGTGAAGACGGGGGTTCAAACTATGGCTACACCTTC. The encoded protein is CASSEDGGSNYGYTF.

V gene TRBV6-5 combines with J gene TRBJ1-1; TRBD1 matches at 12 bases. The ends lost 4 bases at V and 11 bases at J; junction bases unmatched: 11. Germline CDR1 is MNHEY and CDR2 is SVGAGI. The CDR3 covers 15 residues. The CDR3 loop reads CASSSTGTGGLGAFF. The CDR3 bases are TGTGCCAGCAGTTCAACCGGGACAGGGGGCCTAGGTGCTTTCTTT.

This chain links TRBV6-5 with TRBJ1-2; D ambiguous. The CDR3 is 12 residues long. Germline CDR1 reads MNHEY; CDR2 reads SVGAGI. V was trimmed by 6 bases and J by 3 bases, leaving 8 bases between them. Here the CDR3 DNA reads TGTGCCAGCAGCCCGGGATACTATGGCTACACCTTC. Its translation is CASSPGYYGYTF.

The chain has TRBV12-3 or TRBV12-4 and TRBJ1-1, with D hard to call. CDR3 length equals 13 residues. V was clipped by 2 bases and J by 5 bases, with 9 bases between them. The CDR3 DNA reads TGTGCCAGCAGTTTAAAGGGTAGTACTGAAGCTTTCTTT. Translating it yields CASSLKGSTEAFF.

V and J are TRBV25-1 and TRBJ2-2; D is perhaps TRBD2 (5 bases). There are 15 residues in the CDR3. Looked up from germline, CDR1 is MGHDK and CDR2 is SYGVNS. V gave up 2 bases and J gave up 3 bases, with 10 bases separating them. Here the CDR3 DNA reads TGTGCCAGCAGTGAAGTCGGACTTGACACCGGGGAGCTGTTTTTT. Translation: CASSEVGLDTGELFF.

For the CDR3, the DNA is TGTGCTAGTGGTTTGGTAACGTCAGATACGCAGTATTTT. Translating it yields CASGLVTSDTQYF. The chain uses TRBV12-5 and TRBJ2-3; no reliable D call. V lost 0 bases to trimming and J lost 4 bases, with 5 bases between them. Germline V lookup: CDR1 LGHNT, CDR2 FRNRAP. The CDR3 totals 13 residues. The full variable domain, in which reference TRBV12-5 and TRBJ2-3 provide the parts outside the CDR3, is DARVTQTPRHKVTEMGQEVTMRCQPILGHNTVFWYRQTMMQGLELLAYFRNRAPLDDSGMPKDRFSAEMPDATLATLKIQPSEPRDSAVYFCASGLVTSDTQYFGPGTRLTVL.

The chain is built from TRBV9 and TRBJ2-3; TRBD1 or TRBD2 may be the D gene (5 bases each). Per the germline V gene, CDR1 is SGDLS and CDR2 is YYNGEE. Trimming stripped 4 bases from V and 3 bases from J, with 15 bases between. This CDR3 comprises 15 residues. In DNA, the CDR3 is TGTGCCAGCAGCCCCAAAGAGAGGGGTACAGATACGCAGTATTTT. It yields the protein CASSPKERGTDTQYF.

This rearrangement joins TRBV19 to TRBJ2-1; 12 bases align to TRBD2. CDR1 and CDR2 (germline): LNHDA, SQIVND (reference sequence). The CDR3 consists of 21 residues. With 6 bases clipped from V and 2 bases from J, the junction kept 20 bases outside the gene matches. CDR3 residues: CASRPEPRLAGVEPPYNEQFF. CDR3 bases: TGTGCCAGTAGACCCGAGCCCCGACTAGCGGGAGTAGAACCCCCCTACAATGAGCAGTTCTTC.

The chain is built from TRBV6-6 and TRBJ1-1; a possible D gene is TRBD1 (5 bases). From germline, CDR1 is MNHNY and CDR2 SVGAGI (reference sequence). The CDR3 has 16 residues. V was shortened by 5 bases and J by 1 base, with 17 bases between the two germline ends. CDR3 coding DNA: TGTGCCAGCAGTCCCTCTCCAGGGTTACGGAACACTGAAGCTTTCTTT. Translating gives CASSPSPGLRNTEAFF.

The genes are TRBV19 and TRBJ1-4, with D possibly being TRBD1 (5 bases). This CDR3 region has 14 residues. The V gene's germline CDR1 is LNHDA and CDR2 SQIVND (reference sequence). V shed 8 bases and J shed 7 bases, with 17 bases lying between them. Written as DNA, the CDR3 is TGTGCCAGTGAGAGAACGGCGGGGGGTGAAAAACTGTTTTTT. It is translated as CASERTAGGEKLFF.

Here the CDR3 reads CASSFPTGSGNTIYF. For the CDR3, the DNA is TGTGCCAGCAGCTTTCCAACAGGGTCTGGAAACACCATATATTTT. The rearrangement uses TRBV7-2 and TRBJ1-3, with D tentatively TRBD1 (6 bases). There are 15 residues in the CDR3. V was cut by 3 bases and J by 1 base, with 10 bases left in between. Germline CDR1 SGHTA, CDR2 FQGNSA.

This clone was seen only once. The V and J genes are TRBV10-2 and TRBJ2-1; 9 bases are shared with TRBD2. CDR1 is WSHSY and CDR2 is SAAADI in the germline V gene. This CDR3 contains 15 residues. V lost 2 bases, J lost 8 bases, and 7 bases stayed unmatched. The CDR3 DNA reads as TGCGCCAGCAGTGAGGGGCGGGGGGGGAGTTATGAGCAGTTCTTC. It codes for CASSEGRGGSYEQFF.

The chain couples TRBV27 to TRBJ2-3; 9 nucleotides agree with TRBD2. Germline V CDR1 and CDR2: MNHEY, SMNVEV (reference sequence). This CDR3 is 16 amino acids long. The junction had 4 bases not matched to a gene; V was cut back by 1 base and J by 2 bases. CDR3 DNA sequence: TGTGCCAGCAGTTTATGGGCTAGCGGGACCACAGATACGCAGTATTTT. This encodes CASSLWASGTTDTQYF.

The rearrangement joins TRBV13 to TRBJ2-3; D perhaps matches TRBD2 (5 bases). Germline V gene data show CDR1 as PRHDT and CDR2 as FYEKMQ (reference sequence). The ends were cut back, 2 bases at V and 4 bases at J, with 25 bases in the middle. The CDR3 has 19 amino acids. CDR3 amino acids: CASSLRPRFSGPSADTQYF. DNA for the CDR3: TGTGCCAGCAGCTTACGCCCCCGATTCAGCGGTCCATCTGCAGATACGCAGTATTTT.

The gene calls are TRBV28 and TRBJ1-3; TRBD1 is a possible D gene (6 bases). Trimming removed 3 bases at V and 0 bases at J, with 18 bases between. The CDR3 loop spans 18 amino acids. Germline V CDR1 and CDR2: MDHEN, SYDVKM. DNA of the CDR3: TGTGCCAGCAGTTTTATCCCCAGGGGCGATGTCTCTGGAAACACCATATATTTT. Residues: CASSFIPRGDVSGNTIYF.

The chain has TRBV6-6 and TRBJ1-6; possible D gene TRBD1, 6 bases. Per germline, CDR1 MNHNY and CDR2 SVGAGI (reference sequence). The CDR3 is 13 residues long. V dropped 2 bases and J dropped 7 bases, with 6 bases sitting between them. CDR3 region: CASSYGQNSPLHF. Here the CDR3 DNA reads TGTGCCAGCAGTTACGGACAGAATTCACCCCTCCACTTT.

V and J are TRBV6-5 and TRBJ2-3; 7 bases match TRBD2. This CDR3 has 16 amino acids. V shed 1 base, J shed 8 bases, and the junction held 12 bases outside the gene matches. Germline V gives CDR1 MNHEY, CDR2 SVGAGI. The CDR3 is CASSYFSRSGGGTQYF. The CDR3 nucleotides are TGTGCCAGCAGTTACTTTTCCCGGTCGGGGGGAGGTACGCAGTATTTT.